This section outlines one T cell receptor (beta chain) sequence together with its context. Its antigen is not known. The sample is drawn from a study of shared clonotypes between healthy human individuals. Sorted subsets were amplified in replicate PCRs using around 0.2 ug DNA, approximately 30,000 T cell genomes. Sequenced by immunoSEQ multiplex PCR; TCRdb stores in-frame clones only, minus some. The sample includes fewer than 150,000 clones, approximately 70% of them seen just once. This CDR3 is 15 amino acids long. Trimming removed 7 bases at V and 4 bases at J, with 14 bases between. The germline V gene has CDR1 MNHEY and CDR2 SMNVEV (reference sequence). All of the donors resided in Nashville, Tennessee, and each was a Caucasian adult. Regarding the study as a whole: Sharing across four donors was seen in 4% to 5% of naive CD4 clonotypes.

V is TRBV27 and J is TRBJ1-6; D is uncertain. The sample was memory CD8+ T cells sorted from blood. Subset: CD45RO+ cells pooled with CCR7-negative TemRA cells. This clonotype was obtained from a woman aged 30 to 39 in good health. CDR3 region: CASTTDGFYNSPLHF. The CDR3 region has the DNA TGTGCCAGCACCACAGATGGTTTTTATAATTCACCCCTCCACTTT.